This record concerns one T cell receptor beta chain sequence. The CDR3 has 14 residues. V lost 2 bases and J lost 8; bases outside the gene matches: 6. Germline V gene lookup returns CDR1 KGHSH and CDR2 LQKENI. Original handling: Amplification of reference gene primers was used by the study to estimate nucleated cell counts. Here immunoSEQ multiplex PCR was the method, and the copy in TCRdb shows in-frame clones only, minus some. Clone size and the V and J calls come from that table; the DNA yielded D and trimming. The sample holds about 240,000 clones, about four fifths seen once. This specimen comes from a study of blood T cell repertoires in COVID-19. Across the whole study: Some COVID-19 samples were acute and others convalescent; all came from the United States, Italy and Spain. T cells, B-cell-depleted T cells, or PBMCs supplied cDNA or gDNA.

The sequenced material came from peripheral blood. The receptor was isolated from a woman in her seventies with acute or convalescent COVID-19. The chain couples TRBV18 to TRBJ1-2; 9 bases match TRBD1. The CDR3 protein is CASSPSGQGWGYTF. DNA of the CDR3: TGTGCCAGCTCACCATCCGGACAGGGGTGGGGCTACACCTTC.